These T cell receptor beta chains were read from a single sample in a study of T cells in tuberculosis. TCRdb keeps only in-frame clones here, not all; method: immunoSEQ multiplex PCR. The table has more than 20,000 clones, 75% to 90% seen once. The source material was PBMCs. The receptors were sampled from a donor aged 10-35 years with latent tuberculosis or without tuberculosis infection. CDR3s include the opening cysteine and the closing phenylalanine or tryptophan. The D gene is left open where the match is weak. Not every row has a clone size; where given, it reads once, few, many or a size class.

D,J,V,size,CDR3,DNA
.,TRBJ2-1,TRBV7-2,.,CASSLYGVDEQFF,TGTGCCAGCAGCTTATACGGGGTCGATGAGCAGTTCTTC
.,TRBJ1-1,TRBV5-8,.,CASSLGSGREDTEAFF,TGTGCCAGCAGCTTGGGTTCGGGGAGGGAGGACACTGAAGCTTTCTTT
TRBD1,TRBJ2-2,TRBV29-1,.,CSVAGGTYTGELFF,TGCAGCGTCGCAGGGGGCACGTACACCGGGGAGCTGTTTTTT
.,TRBJ2-7,TRBV11-2,.,CASSLDWQDEQYF,TGTGCCAGCAGCTTAGATTGGCAAGACGAGCAGTACTTC
.,TRBJ1-1,TRBV29-1,.,CSVEDELYTEAFF,TGCAGCGTTGAAGATGAGCTGTACACTGAAGCTTTCTTT
TRBD1,TRBJ1-1,TRBV18,.,CASSPSTGEDTEAFF,TGTGCCAGCTCACCCTCGACAGGGGAGGACACTGAAGCTTTCTTT
.,TRBJ2-7,TRBV29-1,few,CSVPTFYEQYF,TGCAGCGTCCCGACATTCTACGAGCAGTACTTC
TRBD1,TRBJ2-2,TRBV11-3,.,CASSPGQAYGELFF,TGTGCCAGCAGCCCGGGACAGGCTTACGGGGAGCTGTTTTTT
TRBD2,TRBJ2-4,TRBV6-5,.,CASSKPGLANIQYF,TGTGCCAGCAGTAAACCGGGACTAGCGAACATTCAGTACTTC
.,TRBJ1-4,TRBV23-1,.,CASSRWGSGGEKLFF,TGCGCCAGCAGTCGATGGGGAAGCGGGGGTGAAAAACTGTTTTTT
TRBD1,TRBJ1-2,TRBV19,once,CASSLGGRSLYGYTF,TGTGCCAGTAGTCTAGGGGGCAGATCCCTCTATGGCTACACCTTC
TRBD2,TRBJ2-5,TRBV5-3,.,CARSPRLAGGRKTQYF,TGTGCCAGAAGCCCCCGCCTAGCGGGGGGTAGGAAGACCCAGTACTTC
.,TRBJ2-1,TRBV7-6,.,CASSPRRDEQFF,TGTGCCAGCAGCCCCCGCAGGGATGAGCAGTTCTTC
TRBD1,TRBJ1-5,TRBV7-2,.,CASRRTGGNQPQHF,TGTGCCAGCAGAAGGACAGGGGGCAATCAGCCCCAGCATTTT
.,TRBJ2-1,TRBV5-4,few,CASSKDPEGEQFF,TGTGCCAGTAGCAAGGACCCGGAGGGTGAGCAGTTCTTC
.,TRBJ1-1,TRBV11-3,.,CASSFGSSNTEAFF,TGTGCCAGCAGCTTCGGGTCTTCCAACACTGAAGCTTTCTTT
TRBD1,TRBJ1-1,TRBV6-1,.,CASILAGQGAFF,TGTGCCAGCATTCTAGCAGGACAGGGAGCTTTCTTT
.,TRBJ1-1,TRBV4-3,.,CASSGGIGRSEAFF,TGCGCCAGCAGCGGAGGCATAGGTAGGTCTGAAGCTTTCTTT
.,TRBJ2-7,TRBV19,.,CASSIVGRNYEQYF,TGTGCCAGTAGTATAGTAGGCAGGAACTACGAGCAGTACTTC
.,TRBJ2-7,TRBV6-5,.,CASSYAGKPYEQYF,TGTGCCAGCAGTTACGCGGGCAAACCCTACGAGCAGTACTTC
.,TRBJ1-1,TRBV5-1,.,CASSLGGTRLMNTEAFF,TGCGCCAGCAGCTTGGGGGGGACACGTTTGATGAACACTGAAGCTTTCTTT
TRBD1,TRBJ1-1,TRBV9,.,CASSFGGPDRPPTNTEAFF,TGTGCCAGCAGCTTCGGGGGACCGGACAGGCCGCCGACGAACACTGAAGCTTTCTTT
TRBD1,TRBJ1-6,TRBV28,.,CASSARDRVLPPLHF,TGTGCCAGCAGTGCCCGGGACAGGGTATTGCCACCCCTCCACTTT
.,TRBJ1-6,TRBV6-4,once,CASSLQGSGNSPLHF,TGTGCCAGCAGCCTACAGGGTTCGGGTAATTCACCCCTCCACTTT
TRBD1,TRBJ1-2,TRBV6-1,.,CASRRTGGNGYTF,TGTGCCAGCAGGCGGACAGGGGGTAATGGCTACACCTTC
.,TRBJ2-1,TRBV6-5,.,CASRDLTGRAYEQFF,TGTGCCAGCAGAGACCTTACCGGGAGAGCCTATGAGCAGTTCTTC
TRBD1,TRBJ1-1,TRBV6-5,.,CASSSTRTGGGTEAFF,TGTGCCAGCAGTTCCACCCGGACAGGTGGGGGGACTGAAGCTTTCTTT
TRBD1,TRBJ2-5,TRBV4-1,.,CASSQTGTGQETQYF,TGCGCCAGCAGCCAGACCGGGACAGGCCAAGAGACCCAGTACTTC
.,TRBJ1-1,TRBV5-6,once,CASSFVHLSTEAFF,TGTGCCAGCAGCTTTGTGCACCTTAGCACTGAAGCTTTCTTT
TRBD1,TRBJ1-2,TRBV6-1,.,CASSSDRSFYGYTF,TGTGCCAGCAGTTCGGACAGGAGCTTTTATGGCTACACCTTC
TRBD1,TRBJ1-2,TRBV14,few,CASSLGQGRLGYTF,TGTGCCAGCAGCCTTGGACAGGGGAGATTAGGCTACACCTTC
TRBD2,TRBJ2-1,TRBV5-1,.,CASSSGLADSYNEQFF,TGCGCCAGCAGCTCGGGACTAGCGGACTCCTACAATGAGCAGTTCTTC
.,TRBJ2-7,TRBV28,.,CASSLGSYSYEQYF,TGTGCCAGCAGTTTAGGCAGTTATTCCTACGAGCAGTACTTC
TRBD2,TRBJ2-7,TRBV4-3,.,CASSHAGSGEYSYEQYF,TGCGCCAGCAGCCATGCTGGTAGCGGGGAGTACTCCTACGAGCAGTACTTC
.,TRBJ2-2,TRBV5-8,once,CASSFSPTANTGELFF,TGTGCCAGCAGCTTTTCACCGACAGCTAACACCGGGGAGCTGTTTTTT
.,TRBJ2-7,TRBV7-2,.,CASSLVQVSYEQYF,TGTGCCAGCAGCTTAGTTCAGGTTAGCTACGAGCAGTACTTC
TRBD1,TRBJ2-1,TRBV23-1,.,CASSQSNLRQGPSHNEQFF,TGCGCCAGCAGTCAATCGAATCTGAGACAGGGGCCCAGCCATAATGAGCAGTTCTTC
TRBD2,TRBJ2-7,TRBV9,.,CASSVDTSGAYEQYF,TGTGCCAGCAGCGTGGACACTAGCGGCGCCTACGAGCAGTACTTC
TRBD2,TRBJ2-5,TRBV4-3,.,CASSQGSTGGPWETQYF,TGCGCCAGCAGCCAAGGGTCGACGGGGGGGCCGTGGGAGACCCAGTACTTC
.,TRBJ1-2,TRBV11-2,.,CASSSITGAYGYTF,TGTGCCAGCAGTTCTATCACAGGTGCCTATGGCTACACCTTC
.,TRBJ2-1,TRBV7-8,.,CASSRWDTYNEQFF,TGTGCCAGCAGCCGGTGGGACACCTACAATGAGCAGTTCTTC
.,TRBJ1-3,TRBV19,once,CASSDRLSGNTIYF,TGTGCCAGTTCCGACAGGCTCTCTGGAAACACCATATATTTT